The entry below gives a single T cell receptor beta chain sequence along with its context. The data originate from a study of cytomegalovirus exposure and HLA in healthy donors. Study background: The roughly 110 validation repertoires matched the approximately 700 first-cohort repertoires in platform, a later analysis reported.

Sequencing used immunoSEQ multiplex PCR; TCRdb keeps in-frame clones, though not all of them. The sample carries about 340,000 clones, 75% to 90% recorded once. There are 15 residues in the CDR3. Trimming cost V 4 bases and J 4 bases, with 16 bases left between them. From germline, CDR1 is MDHEN and CDR2 SYDVKM. The chain has TRBV28 and TRBJ1-2; D is perhaps TRBD1 (6 bases). Sequencing was performed on PBMCs. The TCR comes from a woman younger than 30 in good health and CMV-seronegative. CDR3 residues: CASSSGEDSLYGYTF. The CDR3 DNA follows: TGTGCCAGCAGTTCCGGTGAGGACAGTCTCTATGGCTACACCTTC.